This T cell receptor (beta chain) comes out of a study of identical twins. Findings and limits, study-wide: Excess low generation probability was seen in twin-shared out-of-frame alpha sequences.

A universal primer site was incorporated via template switching, and the cDNA contained unique molecular identifiers. In TCRdb, the 5' RACE reads were re-called with MiXCR into one record per CDR3 protein. The sample holds under 350,000 distinct CDR3 sequences; nearly 9.5% are singletons and the top ten take about 7.1%. Healthy Caucasians, and only they, were the donors. This clonotype was picked up many times. Its antigen is still unknown. The same sample was also studied in work on yellow fever vaccine responses in identical twins. That study reports: Vaccine-induced T cell responses in twins were reportedly observed to appear partly convergent, partly personalized.

This clonotype originated in a young woman in good health. Sequenced: CD8+ T cells sorted from blood.

CDR3 DNA: TGTGCCAGCAGCTTACAGGGTACCACCGGGGAGCTGTTTTTT. It codes for CASSLQGTTGELFF. The chain carries TRBV7-9 and TRBJ2-2, with D perhaps TRBD1 (5 bases). This CDR3 is built from 14 residues. Germline assignment: CDR1 SEHNR and CDR2 FQNEAQ (reference sequence). Trimming shortened V by 2 bases and J by 4 bases, and 8 bases separated the two germline ends.